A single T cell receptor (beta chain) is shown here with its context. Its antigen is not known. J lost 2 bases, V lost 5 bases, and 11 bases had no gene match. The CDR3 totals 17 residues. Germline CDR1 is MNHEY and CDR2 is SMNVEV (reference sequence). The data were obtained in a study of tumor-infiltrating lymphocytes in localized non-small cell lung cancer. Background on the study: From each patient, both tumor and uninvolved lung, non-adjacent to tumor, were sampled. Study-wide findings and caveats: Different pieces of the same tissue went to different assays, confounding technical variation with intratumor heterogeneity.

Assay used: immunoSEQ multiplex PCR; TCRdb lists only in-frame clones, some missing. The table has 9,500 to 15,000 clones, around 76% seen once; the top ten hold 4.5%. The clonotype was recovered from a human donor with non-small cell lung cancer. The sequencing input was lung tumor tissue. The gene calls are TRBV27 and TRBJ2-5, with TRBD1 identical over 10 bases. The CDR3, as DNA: TGTGCCAGCAGTCCGTGGGACAGGGGTTATTTACAAGAGACCCAGTACTTC. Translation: CASSPWDRGYLQETQYF.